The present T cell receptor (beta chain) was sequenced within a study of T cells in Graves' hyperthyroidism and ophthalmopathy. Study-wide points: Most clonotypes expanded in the thyroid (above 0.001) were also present in blood. The model's output predicted ophthalmopathy at a median of around 7 months prior to onset.

RNA transcripts yielded amplified TCR beta CDR3 regions. Primed by the HTBI set, a first-round RT-PCR was run on the TCR CDR3. A single record per CDR3 protein comes from TCRdb applying MiXCR to the multiplex PCR reads. The data contain a few hundred thousand distinct CDR3 sequences, approximately 44% of them singletons. Trimming left V 10 bases short and J 7 bases short, with 16 bases between. The CDR3 contains 13 residues. CDR1 and CDR2 from the germline V gene are MNHEY and SVGAGI. This clonotype was seen at least ten times. Its antigen is not identified. Graves' hyperthyroidism without ophthalmopathy progression within 18 months was termed stable. With a duration under 2 months, the hyperthyroidism was newly diagnosed in patients aged 18 to 65.

The V and J genes are TRBV6-5 and TRBJ2-2; D gene uncertain. The sequenced sample consisted of peripheral blood or thyroid tissue (not recorded which). The TCR comes from a woman aged 18-29 years with Graves' hyperthyroidism. The CDR3 loop is CATETLLSGELFF. The CDR3 region has the DNA TGTGCCACCGAGACCCTACTCAGCGGGGAGCTGTTTTTT.